These 30 T cell receptor beta chains share one sample of origin, sequenced in a study of read filtering for tumor transcriptome and immune sequencing. From about 0.4 ug of RNA, a library with molecular barcoded alpha/delta and beta/gamma adaptors was made. Each CDR3 protein gets one entry after TCRdb re-called the reads with MiXCR. The table lists 130,000 or so distinct CDR3 sequences, less than 15% of them singletons. Specimen: a population of CD138-negative cells sorted from bone marrow. These receptors were collected from a donor aged 40 or older with multiple myeloma.

This clonotype was observed a few times. One end of the junction is discordant with germline, which a read error may explain. The chain combines TRBV20-1 with TRBJ2-7; 13 bases are shared with TRBD2. The CDR3 contains 15 residues. Germline V gives CDR1 DFQATT, CDR2 SNEGSKA (reference sequence). The CDR3 sequence: CSAPGGTSGVYGQYF. CDR3 sequence (DNA): TGCAGTGCTCCAGGTGGGACTAGCGGGGTGTACGGGCAGTACTTC.

The chain recombines TRBV5-4 with TRBJ2-2; a weak D match, TRBD1 (6 bases). Germline V gene data show CDR1 as SGHNT and CDR2 as YYREEE (reference sequence). The CDR3 is made up of 16 amino acids. V was shortened by 5 bases and J by 3 bases, with 17 bases between the two germline ends. The CDR3, as DNA: TGTGCCAGCAGTGATATTCAGGGGCCCGACACCGGGGAGCTGTTTTTT. Translating gives CASSDIQGPDTGELFF.

This clonotype was recorded a few times. The rearrangement joins TRBV13 to TRBJ2-5; 10 nucleotides agree with TRBD2. V was clipped by 5 bases and J by 7 bases; unmatched bases: 16. This CDR3 is 17 amino acids long. CDR1 is PRHDT and CDR2 is FYEKMQ in the germline V gene (reference sequence). The CDR3 here is CASSRRASSGRSRTQYF. CDR3 DNA sequence: TGTGCCAGCAGCCGTCGGGCGAGTAGCGGGAGGTCGCGGACCCAGTACTTC. The whole variable domain, remainder taken from reference TRBV13 and TRBJ2-5, is AAGVIQSPRHLIKEKRETATLKCYPIPRHDTVYWYQQGPGQDPQFLISFYEKMQSDKGSIPDRFSAQQFSDYHSELNMSSLELGDSALYFCASSRRASSGRSRTQYFGPGTRLLVL.

This clonotype was recorded many times. The V and J genes are TRBV29-1 and TRBJ1-5, with TRBD1 identical over 8 bases. The CDR3 spans 12 residues. V shed 6 bases, J shed 7 bases, and the junction held 5 bases outside the gene matches. The germline gives CDR1 SQVTM, CDR2 ANQGSEA. As DNA, the CDR3 is TGCAGCGTGGGGACAGGAGGACAGCCCCAGCATTTT. This codes for CSVGTGGQPQHF.

This clonotype was seen a handful of times. A far larger clone is a single base away, which makes a read error likely. V and J are TRBV7-3 and TRBJ2-7; D ambiguous. CDR1 is SGHTA and CDR2 is FQGTGA in the germline V gene. There are 13 residues in the CDR3. As DNA, the CDR3 is TGTGCCGGCAGCTCCAAGCCGGGTTACGAGCAGTACTTC. This translates into CAGSSKPGYEQYF.

This clonotype was seen a handful of times. This sequence may be a read error, since a much larger clone differs from it by one base. J is TRBJ1-5 and V is TRBV3-1; D is possibly TRBD1 (5 bases). This CDR3 comprises 14 residues. Deletions cut 1 base from V and 6 bases from J, with 10 bases between. Germline assignment: CDR1 LGHDT and CDR2 YNNKEL (reference sequence). The CDR3 loop reads CASSQGGLSQPQHF. CDR3 coding DNA: TGTGCCAGCAGCCAAGGGGGGTTAAGTCAGCCCCAGCATTTT.

This clonotype appeared a few times. This rearrangement joins TRBV18 to TRBJ1-4; D not certain. The CDR3 runs 15 residues. The V gene lost 0 bases and the J gene lost 0 bases, with 5 bases spanning the gap. Germline V gene lookup returns CDR1 KGHSH and CDR2 LQKENI. CDR3 bases: TGTGCCAGCTCACCACCCCGAGCAACTAATGAAAAACTGTTTTTT. It encodes CASSPPRATNEKLFF.

This clonotype was detected ten times or more. The chain couples TRBV7-3 to TRBJ2-7; 9 bases align to TRBD1. The V gene end was trimmed by 4 bases and the J gene end by 6 bases; junction bases not matched to a gene: 4. CDR3 length: 13 residues. Germline values: CDR1 SGHTA, CDR2 FQGTGA. The CDR3 protein is CASSSSTGGEQYF. CDR3 nucleotides: TGTGCCAGCAGCTCTTCGACAGGGGGCGAGCAGTACTTC.

Many counts were recorded for this clonotype. The chain joins TRBV7-9 to TRBJ1-5, with 8 bases that match TRBD1. The CDR3 is 14 residues long. Germline CDR1 is SEHNR and CDR2 is FQNEAQ (reference sequence). Trimming removed 3 bases from V and 5 bases from J; junction bases left unmatched: 3. The CDR3 is CASSLGQADQPQHF. The CDR3 DNA reads as TGTGCCAGCAGCTTGGGACAGGCCGATCAGCCCCAGCATTTT. Full variable domain (rest looked up from reference TRBV7-9 and TRBJ1-5): DTGVSQNPRHKITKRGQNVTFRCDPISEHNRLYWYRQTLGQGPEFLTYFQNEAQLEKSRLLSDRFSAERPKGSFSTLEIQRTEQGDSAMYLCASSLGQADQPQHFGDGTRLSIL.

This clonotype was seen many times. The chain carries TRBV7-2 and TRBJ1-4, with D tentatively TRBD1 (5 bases). The germline V gene encodes CDR1 SGHTA and CDR2 FQGNSA. This CDR3 has 15 residues. V was shortened by 6 bases and J by 0 bases, with 11 bases between the two germline ends. CDR3 in DNA: TGTGCCAGCAGGGAAGGACAAGCAACTAATGAAAAACTGTTTTTT. It specifies CASREGQATNEKLFF.

Details on this clonotype: A read error may account for a junction end that differs from germline. The chain employs TRBV14 and TRBJ2-7; TRBD1 is a possible D gene (6 bases). The CDR3 sequence is 14 residues long. Germline lookup yields CDR1 SGHDN and CDR2 FVKESK. For the CDR3, the DNA is TGTGCCAGCAGCCAAGATCTTGCAGGGGACGAACAGTGCTTC. Translation gives CASSQDLAGDEQCF.

In this sample, this clonotype turned up many times. V is TRBV7-9 and J is TRBJ2-1; perhaps TRBD1 as D (6 bases). The V end lost 4 bases, the J end lost 5 bases, and 15 bases lay between the germline ends. The V gene's germline CDR1 is SEHNR and CDR2 FQNEAQ (reference sequence). The CDR3 spans 15 residues. The CDR3 region is CASSSEDRYNNEQFF. The CDR3 DNA sequence: TGTGCCAGCAGCTCCGAAGACAGGTACAACAATGAGCAGTTCTTC.

This clonotype was counted ten times or more. This chain connects TRBV12-3 or TRBV12-4 to TRBJ2-3; a weak D match, TRBD2 (5 bases). The CDR3 has 12 amino acids. The germline V and J ends were trimmed by 2 bases and 11 bases, with 11 bases remaining between them. The CDR3 DNA follows: TGTGCCAGCAGTTTAACTAGGTCGTTGCAGTATTTT. It translates to CASSLTRSLQYF.

This clonotype has at least ten counts. This chain uses TRBV6-1 with TRBJ2-2; unclear D gene. Trimming stripped 8 bases from V and 0 bases from J, with 22 bases between. This CDR3 comprises 18 residues. Per germline, CDR1 MNHNS and CDR2 SASEGT. The DNA for the CDR3 is TGTGCCAGCCCTAGAAGTCGGTTAGAAATAGCGAACACCGGGGAGCTGTTTTTT. Its translation: CASPRSRLEIANTGELFF.

This clonotype was detected many times. This chain uses TRBV12-5 with TRBJ2-7, with 9 positions matching TRBD1. Trimming at V came to 5 bases and at J to 4 bases, leaving 6 bases not matched to a gene. Germline V lookup: CDR1 LGHNT, CDR2 FRNRAP. The CDR3 runs 14 residues. CDR3 sequence (DNA): TGTGCTAGTGGTCCCGGACAGGGGAGATACGAGCAGTACTTC. This gives the protein CASGPGQGRYEQYF.

This clonotype was seen many times. The chain combines TRBV20-1 with TRBJ1-6, with 8 bases fitting TRBD1. J was trimmed by 5 bases and V by 5 bases; bases with no gene match: 2. From germline, CDR1 is DFQATT and CDR2 SNEGSKA (reference sequence). This CDR3 has 13 amino acids. The CDR3 is CSAGDRNNSPLHF. CDR3 bases: TGCAGTGCTGGGGACAGGAATAATTCACCCCTCCACTTT.

This clonotype was counted ten times or more. This chain links TRBV7-8 with TRBJ1-1, with 8 bases identical to TRBD1. The CDR3 sequence is 15 residues long. Unmatched junction bases numbered 8, after V lost 8 bases and J lost 0 bases. Germline V gene lookup returns CDR1 SGHVS and CDR2 FQNEAQ. The CDR3 region is CASGSGGLLNTEAFF. CDR3 nucleotide sequence: TGTGCCAGCGGGTCAGGGGGCCTCCTGAACACTGAAGCTTTCTTT.

V and J are TRBV2 and TRBJ2-7, with 7 bases identical to TRBD1. Germline V CDR1 and CDR2: SNHLY, FYNNEI. The trim removed 3 bases at V and 5 bases at J, leaving 1 base unmatched. This CDR3 spans 12 amino acids. CDR3 sequence (DNA): TGTGCCAGCAGTGACGACAGGGACGAGCAGTACTTC. It translates to CASSDDRDEQYF.

Of note for this clonotype: This clone may be a read error of a much larger clone one base away. The genes are TRBV6-6 and TRBJ2-5, with D tentatively TRBD1 (6 bases). Germline V gene data show CDR1 as MNHNY and CDR2 as SVGAGI (reference sequence). The ends were cut back, 6 bases at V and 7 bases at J, with 18 bases in the middle. The CDR3 sequence is 14 residues long. The DNA of the CDR3 is TGTGCCAGCAGACCCGGGGCAGGGGTAGGGACCCAGTACTTC. It encodes CASRPGAGVGTQYF.

The chain links TRBV3-1 to TRBJ1-2; D remains ambiguous. Germline V gene sequence: CDR1 LGHDT, CDR2 YNNKEL (reference sequence). The CDR3 is 14 amino acids. V lost 1 base and J 3 bases, leaving 9 bases between the germline ends. The CDR3 spells CASSQVNNYYGYTF. DNA of the CDR3: TGTGCCAGCAGCCAAGTCAACAACTACTATGGCTACACCTTC.

This clonotype was counted at least ten times. The chain uses TRBV4-1 and TRBJ2-3; 9 nucleotides align to TRBD2. Germline V gene data show CDR1 as MGHRA and CDR2 as YSYEKL. This CDR3 comprises 16 residues. The ends lost 7 bases at V and 2 bases at J; junction bases unmatched: 10. The CDR3 DNA follows: TGCGCCAGCACAATTGACGCGGGAGGGGTCACAGATACGCAGTATTTT. This gives the protein CASTIDAGGVTDTQYF.

This clonotype has at least ten counts. The CDR3 spells CSARSPRGVYGYTF. The CDR3 bases are TGCAGTGCTAGATCACCGAGGGGGGTCTATGGCTACACCTTC. V usage is TRBV20-1 and J usage is TRBJ1-2; the D gene is possibly TRBD1 (6 bases). V dropped 2 bases and J dropped 4 bases, with 14 bases sitting between them. The CDR3 covers 14 residues. Germline V gene lookup returns CDR1 DFQATT and CDR2 SNEGSKA (reference sequence).

A few counts support this clonotype. This CDR3 is missing its conserved last phenylalanine or tryptophan, likely due to a read error. The chain carries TRBV12-3 or TRBV12-4 and TRBJ2-7, with D perhaps TRBD2 (6 bases). Trimming took 7 bases from V and 0 from J, leaving 31 bases between them. The CDR3 length is 20 residues. The CDR3 reads CASTFSAGTGLAGSSYEQYY. The CDR3 DNA follows: TGTGCCAGCACCTTTTCGGCCGGGACTGGCCTAGCAGGGAGCTCCTACGAGCAGTACTAC.

This clonotype has at least ten counts. The gene calls are TRBV24-1 and TRBJ2-1; D remains ambiguous. The CDR3 sequence is 14 residues long. V lost 4 bases and J lost 6, with 12 bases in between. Germline CDR1 is KGHDR and CDR2 is SFDVKD. CDR3 protein: CATSDPPGGNEQFF. The CDR3 bases are TGTGCCACCAGTGACCCTCCTGGCGGCAATGAGCAGTTCTTC.

This clonotype showed up just a few times. It may be a read error: a sequence one base away is much more abundant. The chain combines TRBV20-1 with TRBJ1-5; 7 nucleotides line up with TRBD1. With V trimmed by 1 base and J by 1 base, 4 bases remained unmatched. Germline loops: CDR1 DFQATT, CDR2 SNEGSKA (reference sequence). The CDR3 has 15 residues. The CDR3 DNA follows: TGCAGTGCTAGAGTGGGACAGACGAGCAATCAGCCCCAGCATTTT. It specifies CSARVGQTSNQPQHF.

This CDR3 reads CASSLVLAGGWSSYNEQFF. Written as DNA, the CDR3 is TGTGCCAGCAGCTTAGTTCTAGCGGGAGGTTGGAGCTCCTACAATGAGCAGTTCTTC. The chain uses TRBV7-9 and TRBJ2-1; 11 bases line up with TRBD2. The V gene's germline CDR1 is SEHNR and CDR2 FQNEAQ (reference sequence). The CDR3 is made up of 19 amino acids. V shed 1 base, J shed 0 bases, and the junction held 8 bases outside the gene matches.

As concerns this clonotype: Just one base apart from a much larger clone, this may be a read error. The CDR3 DNA follows: TGTGCCAGCACTAACGACGGCGATACGCAGCATTTT. Encoded protein: CASTNDGDTQHF. This sequence joins TRBV6-1 and TRBJ2-3; no clear D gene. The J call could be wrong; TRBJ1-5 is a better fit for the DNA end. The CDR3 contains 12 residues. Germline loops: CDR1 MNHNS, CDR2 SASEGT.

In this sample, this clonotype turned up many times. This rearrangement joins TRBV28 to TRBJ2-3; 8 bases are shared with TRBD1. The CDR3 has 15 amino acids. CDR1 and CDR2 from the germline V gene are MDHEN and SYDVKM. V shed 2 bases and J 7 bases; nucleotides not matched to a gene: 8. The CDR3 DNA sequence: TGTGCCAGCAGTTTAGGGGGACAGGCAGCTTATACGCAGTATTTT. As protein: CASSLGGQAAYTQYF.

This clonotype has at least ten counts. The chain employs TRBV19 and TRBJ2-1, with 7 bases that match TRBD2. CDR3 size: 15 residues. The V gene's germline CDR1 is LNHDA and CDR2 SQIVND (reference sequence). V was clipped by 6 bases and J by 2 bases; unmatched bases: 7. The CDR3 spells CASSSFLAAYNEQFF. CDR3 DNA sequence: TGTGCCAGTAGCTCGTTCCTAGCGGCCTACAATGAGCAGTTCTTC.

This clonotype showed up just a few times. This clone may be a read error of a much larger clone one base away. The rearrangement links TRBV7-2 to TRBJ2-1, with 12 bases identical to TRBD2. The CDR3 contains 14 residues. The V segment lost 7 bases and the J segment 12 bases; nucleotides outside the gene matches: 10. Germline CDR1 and CDR2: SGHTA and FQGNSA. CDR3 loop: CASTKTSGSDGQFF. The CDR3, as DNA: TGTGCCAGCACTAAGACTAGCGGGAGCGATGGGCAGTTCTTC.